A selection of T cell receptor beta chains follows, all from one sample in a study of cytomegalovirus exposure and HLA in healthy donors. Sequencing used immunoSEQ multiplex PCR; TCRdb keeps in-frame clones, though not all of them. Among under 250,000 clones listed, around 78% were seen once. Sequenced input: PBMCs. All receptors derive from a man aged 25-45 years in good health and CMV-seronegative. CDR3s include the opening cysteine and the closing phenylalanine or tryptophan. Each record gives: clone size, J gene, V gene, D gene, CDR3 length, CDR3 protein, CDR3 DNA. D genes are given only for firm matches. Size is stated for part of the rows, as once, few or many counts, or as a class when the clone is expanded.

NA TRBJ2-2 TRBV10-2 TRBD1 16 CASSDPGTGNTGELFF TGCGCCAGCAGCGACCCCGGGACAGGGAACACCGGGGAGCTGTTTTTT
NA TRBJ2-3 TRBV7-9 NA 11 CASSQEDTQYF TGTGCCAGCAGCCAAGAGGATACGCAGTATTTT
few TRBJ1-5 TRBV10-1 NA 16 CASGDRPGHLNQPQHF TGCGCCAGCGGCGATCGACCGGGACACCTCAATCAGCCCCAGCATTTT
NA TRBJ2-1 TRBV5-1 NA 13 CASSSDGNNEQFF TGCGCCAGCAGCTCGGACGGGAACAATGAGCAGTTCTTC
NA TRBJ2-7 TRBV5-1 TRBD1 14 CASSSGQGIYEQYF TGCGCCAGCAGCTCCGGACAGGGTATCTACGAGCAGTACTTC
NA TRBJ2-7 TRBV27 TRBD1 14 CASSYGQGSREQYF TGTGCCAGCAGTTACGGACAGGGATCTCGGGAGCAGTACTTC
few TRBJ2-5 TRBV6-4 TRBD1 15 CASSDPGQGAETQYF TGTGCCAGCAGTGACCCAGGACAGGGAGCGGAGACCCAGTACTTC
NA TRBJ2-7 TRBV2 TRBD1 14 CASKPQQGAYEQYF TGTGCCAGCAAGCCCCAACAGGGGGCCTACGAGCAGTACTTC
once TRBJ2-7 TRBV28 TRBD2 16 CASSSYLAGAFYEQYF TGTGCCAGCAGTTCTTATCTAGCGGGAGCATTCTACGAGCAGTACTTC
NA TRBJ2-7 TRBV14 NA 13 CASSLARGVEQYF TGTGCCAGCAGCCTTGCCAGGGGGGTCGAGCAGTACTTC
once TRBJ2-6 TRBV6-1 NA 17 CASSEGLRTAGANVLTF TGTGCCAGCAGTGAAGGTTTACGGACTGCCGGGGCCAACGTCCTGACTTTC
NA TRBJ2-7 TRBV30 TRBD1 14 CAWGTGTGGYEQYF TGTGCCTGGGGAACCGGGACAGGGGGCTACGAGCAGTACTTC
NA TRBJ1-2 TRBV19 NA 15 CASSTTDKFLYGYIF TGTGCCAGTAGTACAACGGACAAGTTCCTCTATGGCTACATCTTC
few TRBJ2-5 TRBV11-2 NA 15 CASSHTGDNGETQYF TGTGCCAGCAGCCATACTGGGGACAATGGCGAGACCCAGTACTTC
once TRBJ2-3 TRBV7-9 TRBD2 16 CASSLTFGRGTDTQYF TGTGCCAGCAGCTTAACTTTCGGGAGGGGCACAGATACGCAGTATTTT
NA TRBJ2-3 TRBV10-3 TRBD2 15 CAISNGLDGTDTQYF TGTGCCATCAGTAATGGACTAGATGGCACAGATACGCAGTATTTT
NA TRBJ2-1 TRBV28 NA 15 CASSLSPSSYNEQFF TGTGCCAGCAGTTTATCCCCGAGCTCCTACAATGAGCAGTTCTTC
once TRBJ2-5 TRBV4-1 NA 18 CASSQVRGGGPEGETQYF TGCGCCAGCAGCCAAGTGAGGGGGGGAGGGCCTGAGGGAGAGACCCAGTACTTC
NA TRBJ2-1 TRBV18 TRBD2 15 CASSELAGGVNEQFF TGTGCCAGCTCAGAACTAGCGGGAGGTGTTAATGAGCAGTTCTTC
NA TRBJ2-5 TRBV6-5 NA 13 CASSRGNQETQYF TGTGCCAGCAGCCGGGGTAACCAAGAGACCCAGTACTTC